These 7 T cell receptor beta chains were sequenced from one sample in a study of blood T cell repertoires in COVID-19. TCRdb's table, derived via immunoSEQ multiplex PCR, lists solely in-frame clones and lacks some. The sample comprises about 440,000 clones, 80% to 95% of which are singletons, and about 0.57% rests with the top ten. Sequencing was carried out using PBMCs or T cells enriched from blood (not recorded which). Receptors were obtained from a man between 18 and 29 years old who had recovered from COVID-19.

The chain has TRBV11-2 and TRBJ1-3, with a weak D call TRBD1 (5 bases). V was shortened by 11 bases and J by 9 bases, with 23 bases between the two germline ends. This CDR3 is built from 14 residues. CDR1 is SGHAT, CDR2 FQNNGV, per germline. For the CDR3, the DNA is TGTGCCGGAGCGGGCAGGGCGGTCAATACCACCATATATTTT. Translated, it gives CAGAGRAVNTTIYF.

This chain joins TRBV18 and TRBJ2-5; no firm D call. The CDR3 consists of 12 residues. Germline assignment: CDR1 KGHSH and CDR2 LQKENI. V was shortened by 4 bases and J by 1 base, with 4 bases between the two germline ends. CDR3 in DNA: TGTGCCAGCTCACTTATCCAAGAGACCCAGTACTTC. Residues: CASSLIQETQYF.

The rearrangement joins TRBV7-9 to TRBJ1-1; D unresolved. Germline lookup yields CDR1 SEHNR and CDR2 FQNEAQ (reference sequence). This CDR3 contains 15 residues. Trimming took 4 bases from V and 3 from J, leaving 15 bases between them. The CDR3 DNA follows: TGTGCCAGCAGCTCCCGTGAGAGAGAATACACTGAAGCTTTCTTT. Its protein product is CASSSREREYTEAFF. Supplemented by reference TRBV7-9 and TRBJ1-1, the full variable domain reads DTGVSQNPRHKITKRGQNVTFRCDPISEHNRLYWYRQTLGQGPEFLTYFQNEAQLEKSRLLSDRFSAERPKGSFSTLEIQRTEQGDSAMYLCASSSREREYTEAFFGQGTRLTVV.

The rearrangement joins TRBV6-5 to TRBJ1-5; D not resolved. The CDR3 covers 15 residues. Trimming stripped 5 bases from V and 0 bases from J, with 11 bases between. Looked up from germline, CDR1 is MNHEY and CDR2 is SVGAGI. Here the CDR3 reads CASSSRPYSNQPQHF. The CDR3 DNA reads as TGTGCCAGCAGTAGCCGCCCTTATAGCAATCAGCCCCAGCATTTT.

CDR3: CASRGRPLNEQFF. The CDR3 nucleotides read TGTGCCAGCCGAGGGAGGCCGCTCAATGAGCAGTTCTTC. This chain links TRBV19 with TRBJ2-1; D is possibly TRBD2 (6 bases). There are 13 residues in the CDR3. Deletions cut 9 bases from V and 6 bases from J, with 15 bases between. Per the germline V gene, CDR1 is LNHDA and CDR2 is SQIVND (reference sequence).

The chain combines TRBV2 with TRBJ1-5; tentatively, D is TRBD1 (6 bases). V lost 8 bases and J lost 5, with 16 bases in between. The germline V gene has CDR1 SNHLY and CDR2 FYNNEI. This CDR3 has 14 amino acids. This chain's CDR3 is CASDRGLADQPQHF. CDR3 DNA sequence: TGTGCCAGCGATAGGGGGTTGGCCGATCAGCCCCAGCATTTT.

The chain recombines TRBV27 with TRBJ2-3; the match to TRBD1 covers 7 bases. CDR1 is MNHEY and CDR2 is SMNVEV in the germline V gene (reference sequence). Trimming at V came to 5 bases and at J to 1 base, leaving 6 bases not matched to a gene. The CDR3 is 15 residues long. The CDR3, as DNA: TGTGCCAGCAGTGCCCGGACAGGACGCACAGATACGCAGTATTTT. It encodes CASSARTGRTDTQYF.